This T cell receptor (beta chain) was profiled in a study of blood T cell repertoires in COVID-19. The authors' processing: Nucleated cell number was recorded as an estimate derived from reference gene primer amplification. Measured with immunoSEQ multiplex PCR; TCRdb has only the in-frame clones, and not every one. From that table come the V and J calls and clone size; the DNA was used to work out D and trimming. This repertoire shows over 300,000 clones, around 86% found once; its top ten account for around 9.3%. Researchers sorted participants into cohorts using their self-reported clinical history. V lost 3 bases to trimming and J lost 1 base; unmatched junction nucleotides: 5. Germline V gene data show CDR1 as SEHNR and CDR2 as FQNEAQ (reference sequence). This CDR3 is built from 17 residues.

J is TRBJ2-5 and V is TRBV7-9; 13 bases align to TRBD2. Sequences were obtained from PBMCs or T cells enriched from blood (not recorded which). This TCR was recovered from a woman under 30 who had recovered from COVID-19. Here the CDR3 reads CASSLGGLAGSQETQYF. The DNA of the CDR3 is TGTGCCAGCAGCTTGGGGGGACTAGCGGGGAGCCAAGAGACCCAGTACTTC. Drawing the rest from reference TRBV7-9 and TRBJ2-5, the complete variable domain is DTGVSQNPRHKITKRGQNVTFRCDPISEHNRLYWYRQTLGQGPEFLTYFQNEAQLEKSRLLSDRFSAERPKGSFSTLEIQRTEQGDSAMYLCASSLGGLAGSQETQYFGPGTRLLVL.